The 20 T cell receptor beta chains listed next were all sequenced from one sample in a study of regulatory T cells in long-lasting Graves disease. The TCR beta library used iRepertoire HTBI primers with Arm-PCR amplification of CDR3. TCRdb itself ran the multiplex PCR reads through MiXCR, one entry per CDR3 protein. The profile covers around 460,000 distinct CDR3 sequences, with 20% to 25% appearing a single time and roughly 6.9% taken by the ten largest. Time point in this sample: persistent/refractory GD, antithyroid drugs over 5 years with positive TRAb. Following extraction of RNA from PBMCs, that RNA was used to make the TCR library. The sample was peripheral blood mononuclear cells (PBMCs), taken when the disease was refractory, from a patient treated with antithyroid drugs. These receptor sequences come from a female donor with Graves disease.

This clonotype has at least ten counts. At one end the junction does not follow the germline gene, possibly because of a read error. The chain carries TRBV12-3 or TRBV12-4 and TRBJ2-5, with TRBD2 identical over 10 bases. The CDR3 spans 14 residues. The CDR3 DNA is TGTGCCAGCAGCTTAGGACTAGCGGAAGAGACCCAGTACTTC. This encodes CASSLGLAEETQYF.

This clonotype has only a few counts. The genes are TRBV7-9 and TRBJ1-2; D is unresolved. Trimming cost V 1 base and J 9 bases, with 18 bases left between them. Germline CDR1 and CDR2: SEHNR and FQNEAQ (reference sequence). This CDR3 contains 15 residues. The CDR3 loop reads CASSLVVDGGLSYTF. The CDR3 nucleotides are TGTGCCAGCAGCTTAGTGGTCGACGGCGGGCTTAGCTACACCTTC. Looking up the rest from reference TRBV7-9 and TRBJ1-2 gives the full variable domain: DTGVSQNPRHKITKRGQNVTFRCDPISEHNRLYWYRQTLGQGPEFLTYFQNEAQLEKSRLLSDRFSAERPKGSFSTLEIQRTEQGDSAMYLCASSLVVDGGLSYTFGSGTRLTVV.

V is TRBV19 and J is TRBJ2-7, with D maybe TRBD1 (5 bases). The length of the CDR3 is 13 residues. Looked up from germline, CDR1 is LNHDA and CDR2 is SQIVND (reference sequence). Trimming removed 5 bases at V and 3 bases at J, with 11 bases between. Here the CDR3 reads CASSPTGIYEQYF. As DNA, the CDR3 is TGTGCCAGTAGTCCCACAGGTATCTACGAGCAGTACTTC.

This clonotype has a handful of counts. This chain links TRBV3-1 with TRBJ1-1, with 8 bases identical to TRBD1. The germline gives CDR1 LGHDT, CDR2 YNNKEL (reference sequence). J lost 3 bases, V lost 2 bases, and 8 bases had no gene match. The CDR3 spans 16 residues. CDR3 residues: CASSQHSGGEDTEAFF. The CDR3 DNA is TGTGCCAGCAGCCAACATTCAGGGGGCGAGGACACTGAAGCTTTCTTT.

In this sample, this clonotype turned up many times. This chain joins TRBV15 and TRBJ2-5; no clear D. V was trimmed by 0 bases and J by 4 bases, leaving 18 bases between them. CDR1 is LNHNV, CDR2 YYDKDF, per germline (reference sequence). CDR3 size: 17 residues. The CDR3 region has the DNA TGTGCCACCAGCAGAGAAGTCAATTGGGGATCCGGAGAGACCCAGTACTTC. This gives the protein CATSREVNWGSGETQYF.

This clonotype was picked up one time. A much larger clone lies one base from this, so it may be a read error. The chain links TRBV6-1 to TRBJ1-5; 9 bases are shared with TRBD1. V gave up 6 bases and J gave up 9 bases; unmatched junction bases: 12. The CDR3 contains 15 residues. Germline values: CDR1 MNHNS, CDR2 SASEGT. This chain's CDR3 is CASSWDRESVRPQHF. CDR3 coding DNA: TGTGCCAGCAGCTGGGACAGGGAAAGTGTTCGGCCCCAGCATTTT.

This rearrangement joins TRBV20-1 to TRBJ2-7; the D gene is possibly TRBD2 (7 bases). The length of the CDR3 is 13 residues. The ends were cut back, 6 bases at V and 8 bases at J, with 20 bases in the middle. In germline, CDR1 is DFQATT, CDR2 SNEGSKA (reference sequence). The CDR3 coding sequence is TGCAGTGCCAGGTTGGGGGCGGGAGTTCAGCAGTACTTC. Its translation is CSARLGAGVQQYF.

V gene TRBV4-3 combines with J gene TRBJ2-7, with D tentatively TRBD1 or TRBD2 (5 bases each). The length of the CDR3 is 13 residues. The V end lost 3 bases, the J end lost 3 bases, and 9 bases lay between the germline ends. The germline gives CDR1 LGHNA, CDR2 YSLEER. CDR3 sequence: CASSQGPYYEQYF. CDR3 DNA sequence: TGCGCCAGCAGCCAGGGACCCTACTACGAGCAGTACTTC.

The gene calls are TRBV7-2 and TRBJ2-7, with D perhaps matching TRBD1 (6 bases). CDR1 SGHTA and CDR2 FQGNSA come from the germline V gene. V gave up 5 bases and J gave up 2 bases, with 16 bases separating them. There are 15 residues in the CDR3. The CDR3 reads CASSRSYRDPYEQYF. The CDR3 coding sequence is TGTGCCAGCAGCCGCTCCTACAGGGATCCCTACGAGCAGTACTTC.

Many counts were recorded for this clonotype. The gene calls are TRBV28 and TRBJ2-7; TRBD1 is a possible D gene (6 bases). Trimming shortened V by 6 bases and J by 7 bases, and 16 bases separated the two germline ends. The CDR3 loop spans 13 amino acids. Per the germline V gene, CDR1 is MDHEN and CDR2 is SYDVKM. The CDR3 loop reads CASSRQASGEQYF. The CDR3 nucleotides read TGTGCCAGCAGCCGACAGGCCTCGGGGGAGCAGTACTTC.

The V and J genes are TRBV5-6 and TRBJ1-1, with unresolved D. The CDR3 is 15 amino acids. Trimming stripped 4 bases from V and 1 base from J, with 14 bases between. The germline gives CDR1 SGHDT, CDR2 YYEEEE. CDR3 in DNA: TGTGCCAGCAGCCCCCGCCTCCTGGGGAACACTGAAGCTTTCTTT. Translated, it gives CASSPRLLGNTEAFF.

The rearrangement uses TRBV20-1 and TRBJ2-5; D is unresolved. Trimming stripped 3 bases from V and 5 bases from J, with 16 bases between. This CDR3 contains 14 residues. The germline CDR1 and CDR2 sequences are DFQATT and SNEGSKA (reference sequence). The CDR3 region is CSARALLGMETQYF. The DNA of the CDR3 is TGCAGTGCTAGGGCCCTGCTCGGAATGGAGACCCAGTACTTC.

Points on this clonotype: A much larger clone differs from this one at a single base, so this may be a read error. CDR3 sequence reads: CASRSDLSTEAFF. CDR3 nucleotides: TGTGCCAGCAGAAGCGACCTGAGCACTGAAGCTTTCTTT. The V call is TRBV2, the J call TRBJ1-1; D not certain. CDR1 is SNHLY and CDR2 is FYNNEI in the germline V gene. The CDR3 sequence is 13 residues long. V was shortened by 6 bases and J by 4 bases, with 12 bases between the two germline ends.

This clonotype has at least ten counts. The chain recombines TRBV11-2 with TRBJ1-1; tentatively, D is TRBD1 (6 bases). CDR3 length equals 15 residues. Germline V gives CDR1 SGHAT, CDR2 FQNNGV. V shed 6 bases and J shed 11 bases, with 25 bases lying between them. DNA for the CDR3: TGTGCCAGCAGGGGGGCGAGTTTCAGGGCCCAAGGGGCTTTCTTT. The encoded protein is CASRGASFRAQGAFF. The whole variable domain, filled in from reference TRBV11-2 and TRBJ1-1, reads EAGVAQSPRYKIIEKRQSVAFWCNPISGHATLYWYQQILGQGPKLLIQFQNNGVVDDSQLPKDRFSAERLKGVDSTLKIQPAKLEDSAVYLCASRGASFRAQGAFFGQGTRLTVV.

This clonotype has just a few counts. A read error is likely here: a far larger clone is one base away. V is TRBV3-1 and J is TRBJ1-2; 9 bases map to TRBD1. Losses at the gene ends were 6 bases for V and 2 bases for J; bases not matched to a gene: 1. Germline CDR1 reads LGHDT; CDR2 reads YNNKEL (reference sequence). The CDR3 runs to 13 residues. CDR3 sequence: CASRDRGNYGYTF. In DNA, the CDR3 is TGTGCCAGCAGGGACAGGGGAAACTATGGCTACACCTTC.

This clonotype was seen a few times. The chain uses TRBV6-1 and TRBJ2-5; D is unclear. The CDR3 spans 11 residues. Germline assignment: CDR1 MNHNS and CDR2 SASEGT. V was shortened by 6 bases and J by 5 bases, with 7 bases between the two germline ends. CDR3 residues: CASRISETQYF. The CDR3 DNA follows: TGTGCCAGCAGGATCTCGGAGACCCAGTACTTC.

To note about this clonotype: This may be a read error, as it is one base from a much larger clone. This CDR3 is missing its conserved last phenylalanine or tryptophan, likely due to a read error. The chain has TRBV6-1 and TRBJ2-5; 9 bases fit TRBD2. The CDR3 covers 14 residues. The ends lost 8 bases at V and 1 base at J; junction bases unmatched: 5. CDR1 and CDR2 from the germline V gene are MNHNS and SASEGT. The CDR3 DNA reads TGTGCCAGCTCGCCTAGCGGGACCCAAGAGACCCAGTACCTC. Protein sequence: CASSPSGTQETQYL.

The J gene is TRBJ1-1, the V gene TRBV30, with D hard to call. The CDR3 consists of 12 residues. CDR1 is GTSNPN and CDR2 is SVGIG in the germline V gene (reference sequence). V lost 3 bases and J lost 7, with 12 bases in between. CDR3 region: CAWRSGALEAFF. CDR3 sequence (DNA): TGTGCCTGGAGGTCAGGAGCTCTTGAAGCTTTCTTT.

There are many counts of this clonotype. The rearrangement links TRBV6-1 to TRBJ1-5; 7 bases line up with TRBD1. The CDR3 is made up of 14 amino acids. Losses at the gene ends were 6 bases for V and 6 bases for J; bases not matched to a gene: 8. The germline gives CDR1 MNHNS, CDR2 SASEGT. In nucleotides, the CDR3 is TGTGCCAGCAGCCCCAGGGGGGGGAGTCAGCCCCAGCATTTT. The encoded protein is CASSPRGGSQPQHF.

This clonotype turned up a few times. This chain joins TRBV19 and TRBJ2-4, with TRBD2 as a possible D gene (5 bases). V gave up 4 bases and J gave up 0 bases, with 13 bases separating them. Germline V gene lookup returns CDR1 LNHDA and CDR2 SQIVND (reference sequence). The CDR3 contains 16 residues. The CDR3 loop is CASSTLLEGAKNIQYF. For the CDR3, the DNA is TGTGCCAGTAGTACGTTACTAGAGGGAGCCAAAAACATTCAGTACTTC.